The entry that follows covers one T cell receptor beta chain sequence. Germline values: CDR1 SGHNT, CDR2 YYREEE (reference sequence). After removal of 2 bases from V and 5 bases from J, the junction contained 3 bases not matched to a gene. This CDR3 is built from 14 residues. Using immunoSEQ multiplex PCR, the repertoire was profiled, and TCRdb retains in-frame clones only, with some absent. Of more than 70,000 clones listed, approximately 94% were seen once; the top ten hold over 2.5%. The sample belongs to a study of control samples from healthy donors and cancer patients. The chain couples TRBV5-4 to TRBJ1-4; 7 bases match TRBD1. This clonotype originated in a young woman in good health. The sequencing input was blood. The CDR3 nucleotides read TGTGCCAGCAGCTTAGGGACAGTGAATGAAAAACTGTTTTTT. Translating gives CASSLGTVNEKLFF. Supplemented by reference TRBV5-4 and TRBJ1-4, the full variable domain reads ETGVTQSPTHLIKTRGQQVTLRCSSQSGHNTVSWYQQALGQGPQFIFQYYREEENGRGNFPPRFSGLQFPNYSSELNVNALELDDSALYLCASSLGTVNEKLFFGSGTQLSVL.